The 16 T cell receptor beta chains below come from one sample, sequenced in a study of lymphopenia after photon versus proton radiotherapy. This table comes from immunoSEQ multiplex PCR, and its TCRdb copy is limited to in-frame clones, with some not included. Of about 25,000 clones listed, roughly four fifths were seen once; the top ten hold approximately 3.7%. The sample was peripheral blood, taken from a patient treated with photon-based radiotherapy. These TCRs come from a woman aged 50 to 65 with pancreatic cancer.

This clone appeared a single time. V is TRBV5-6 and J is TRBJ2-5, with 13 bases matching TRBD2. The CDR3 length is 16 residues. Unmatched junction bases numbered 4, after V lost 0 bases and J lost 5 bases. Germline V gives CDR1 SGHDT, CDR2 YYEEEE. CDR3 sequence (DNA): TGTGCCAGCAGCTTGGGGACTAGCGGGAGAGGTGAGACCCAGTACTTC. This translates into CASSLGTSGRGETQYF. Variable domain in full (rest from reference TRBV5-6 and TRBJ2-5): DAGVTQSPTHLIKTRGQQVTLRCSPKSGHDTVSWYQQALGQGPQFIFQYYEEEERQRGNFPDRFSGHQFPNYSSELNVNALLLGDSALYLCASSLGTSGRGETQYFGPGTRLLVL.

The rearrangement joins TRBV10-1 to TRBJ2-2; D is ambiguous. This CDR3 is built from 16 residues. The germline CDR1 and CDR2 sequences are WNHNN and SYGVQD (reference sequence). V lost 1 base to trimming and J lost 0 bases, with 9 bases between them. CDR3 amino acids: CASSEYPGANTGELFF. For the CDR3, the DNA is TGCGCCAGCAGTGAGTATCCGGGCGCGAACACCGGGGAGCTGTTTTTT.

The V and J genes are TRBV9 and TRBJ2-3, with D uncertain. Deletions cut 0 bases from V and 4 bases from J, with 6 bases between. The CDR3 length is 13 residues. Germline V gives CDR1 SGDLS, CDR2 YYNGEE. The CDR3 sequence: CASSVEVSDTQYF. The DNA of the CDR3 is TGTGCCAGCAGCGTAGAGGTCTCAGATACGCAGTATTTT.

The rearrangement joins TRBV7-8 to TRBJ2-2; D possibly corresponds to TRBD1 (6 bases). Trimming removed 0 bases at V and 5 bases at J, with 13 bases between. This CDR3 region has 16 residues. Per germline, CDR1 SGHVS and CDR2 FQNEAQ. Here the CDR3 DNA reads TGTGCCAGCAGCTTAGCCTACAGGGAAGGAACCGGGGAGCTGTTTTTT. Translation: CASSLAYREGTGELFF.

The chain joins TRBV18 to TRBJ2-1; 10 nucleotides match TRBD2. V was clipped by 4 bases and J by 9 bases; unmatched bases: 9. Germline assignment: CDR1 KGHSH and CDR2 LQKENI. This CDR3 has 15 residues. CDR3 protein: CASSQASGSGSEQFF. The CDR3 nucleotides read TGTGCCAGCTCACAAGCTAGCGGGAGCGGAAGTGAGCAGTTCTTC.

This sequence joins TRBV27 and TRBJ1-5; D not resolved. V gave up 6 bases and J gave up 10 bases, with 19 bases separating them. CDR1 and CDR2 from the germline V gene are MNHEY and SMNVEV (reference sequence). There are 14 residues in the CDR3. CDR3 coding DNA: TGTGCCAGCAGAAAGGACGACTCGGGGTACCCCCAGCATTTT. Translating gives CASRKDDSGYPQHF.

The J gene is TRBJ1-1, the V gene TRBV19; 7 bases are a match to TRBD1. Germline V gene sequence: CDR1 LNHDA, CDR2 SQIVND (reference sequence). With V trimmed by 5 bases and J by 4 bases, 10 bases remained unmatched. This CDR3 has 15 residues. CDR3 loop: CASSLQTGAGTEAFF. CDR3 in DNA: TGTGCCAGTAGTTTACAAACAGGGGCGGGCACTGAAGCTTTCTTT.

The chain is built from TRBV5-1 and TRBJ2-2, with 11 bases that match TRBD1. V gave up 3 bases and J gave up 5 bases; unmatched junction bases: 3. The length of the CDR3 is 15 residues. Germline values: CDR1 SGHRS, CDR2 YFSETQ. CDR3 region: CASSSDRGRTGELFF. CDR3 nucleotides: TGCGCCAGCAGCTCGGACAGGGGGCGAACCGGGGAGCTGTTTTTT.

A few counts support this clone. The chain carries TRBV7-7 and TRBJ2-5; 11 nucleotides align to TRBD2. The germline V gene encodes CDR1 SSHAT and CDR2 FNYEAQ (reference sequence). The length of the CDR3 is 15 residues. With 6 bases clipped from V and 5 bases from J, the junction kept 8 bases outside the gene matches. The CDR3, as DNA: TGTGCCAGCAGTCTTAGCGGGAGGGCCGGGGAGACCCAGTACTTC. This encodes CASSLSGRAGETQYF.

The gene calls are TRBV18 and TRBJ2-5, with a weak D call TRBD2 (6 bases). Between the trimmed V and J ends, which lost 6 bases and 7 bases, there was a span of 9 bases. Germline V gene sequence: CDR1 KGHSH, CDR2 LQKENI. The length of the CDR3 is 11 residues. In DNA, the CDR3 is TGTGCCAGCTCCCCGCGGGGGACCCAGTACTTC. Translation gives CASSPRGTQYF. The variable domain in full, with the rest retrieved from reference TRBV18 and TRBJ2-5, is NAGVMQNPRHLVRRRGQEARLRCSPMKGHSHVYWYRQLPEEGLKFMVYLQKENIIDESGMPKERFSAEFPKEGPSILRIQQVVRGDSAAYFCASSPRGTQYFGPGTRLLVL.

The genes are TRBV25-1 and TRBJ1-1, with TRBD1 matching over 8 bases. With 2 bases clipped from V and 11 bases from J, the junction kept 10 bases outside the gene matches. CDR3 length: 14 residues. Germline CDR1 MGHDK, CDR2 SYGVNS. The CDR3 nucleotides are TGTGCCAGCAGTGAACCGAGGCAGGGGGCGGGCGCTTTCTTT. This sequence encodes CASSEPRQGAGAFF.

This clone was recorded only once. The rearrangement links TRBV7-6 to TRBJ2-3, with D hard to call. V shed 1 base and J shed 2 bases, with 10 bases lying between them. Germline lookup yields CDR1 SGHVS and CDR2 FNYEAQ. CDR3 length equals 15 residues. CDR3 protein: CASSLGVADTDTQYF. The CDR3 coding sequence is TGTGCCAGCAGCTTAGGGGTGGCAGACACAGATACGCAGTATTTT.

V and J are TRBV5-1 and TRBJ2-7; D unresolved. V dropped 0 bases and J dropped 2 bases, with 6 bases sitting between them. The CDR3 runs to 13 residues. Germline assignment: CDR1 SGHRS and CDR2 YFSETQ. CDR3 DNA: TGCGCCAGCAGCTTGGCCGGTACCTACGAGCAGTACTTC. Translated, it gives CASSLAGTYEQYF.

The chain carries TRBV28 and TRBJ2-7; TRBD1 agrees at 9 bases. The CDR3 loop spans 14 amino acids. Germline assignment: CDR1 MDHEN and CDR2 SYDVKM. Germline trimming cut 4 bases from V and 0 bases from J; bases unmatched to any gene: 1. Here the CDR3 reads CASSWTGVSYEQYF. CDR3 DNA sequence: TGTGCCAGCAGTTGGACAGGGGTCTCCTACGAGCAGTACTTC.

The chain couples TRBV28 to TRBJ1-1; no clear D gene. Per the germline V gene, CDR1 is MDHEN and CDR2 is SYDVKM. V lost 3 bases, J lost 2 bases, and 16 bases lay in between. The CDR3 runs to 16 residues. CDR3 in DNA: TGTGCCAGCAGTTTTCGTCGTCGGCAGATAAACACTGAAGCTTTCTTT. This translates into CASSFRRRQINTEAFF.

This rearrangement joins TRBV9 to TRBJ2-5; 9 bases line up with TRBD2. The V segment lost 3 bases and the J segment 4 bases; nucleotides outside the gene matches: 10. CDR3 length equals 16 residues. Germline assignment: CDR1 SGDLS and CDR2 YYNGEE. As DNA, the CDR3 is TGTGCCAGCAGCGCCCAAGCGGGAGGCTTGGGAGAGACCCAGTACTTC. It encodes CASSAQAGGLGETQYF.